This TCR beta chain was obtained from a study of T cell responses to AZD1222 COVID-19 vaccine. This clone was seen just once. The CDR3 contains 17 residues. The V end was cut by 6 bases, the J end by 0 bases, with 18 bases between. Germline-derived CDR1 and CDR2 are MDHEN and SYDVKM. The table came from immunoSEQ multiplex PCR; TCRdb's copy has only in-frame clones and leaves some out. The profile shows some 200,000 clones, under 95% of them singletons. The receptor comes from an adult in good health. The genes are TRBV28 and TRBJ1-5; D is ambiguous. The sequenced sample was peripheral blood, obtained on day 0 of MenACWY control vaccination. The CDR3 DNA sequence: TGTGCCAGCAGCTCCGGGGAGGGCTATTATAGCAATCAGCCCCAGCATTTT. Translated, it gives CASSSGEGYYSNQPQHF.